This is a list of T cell receptor beta chains from one sample in a study of T cell repertoires in cytomegalovirus infection. Each CDR3 protein is one row after TCRdb ran MiXCR on the reads. The data show around 450,000 distinct CDR3 sequences, with about 11% seen just once and about 10% held by the top ten. Sequenced: PBMCs. Source of these receptors: a human donor in good health (CMV status not recorded). Some clones in this sample may be carry-over from other donors' samples. The CDR3 runs from the conserved cysteine through the conserved F or W. A D gene is named only where the DNA matches it firmly. A row's size may be missing; if present it is once, few, many or a size class.

cdr3_nt cdr3_aa j_call clone_size v_call d_call
TGTGCCAGCGCAGGACAGAGCTCTGGGGCCAACGTCCTGACTTTC CASAGQSSGANVLTF TRBJ2-6 many TRBV6-2/TRBV6-3 NA
TGTGCCAGCACCCTGGGCACCGGGGAGCTGTTTTTT CASTLGTGELFF TRBJ2-2 many TRBV7-2 NA
TGTGCCAGCAGCCTCGTCGGGGAGGATTTCTATGGCTACACCTTC CASSLVGEDFYGYTF TRBJ1-2 many TRBV7-9 NA
TGTGCCAGCACCGAACGGACAGGACGGTTGACCCTCCACTTT CASTERTGRLTLHF TRBJ1-6 NA TRBV2 TRBD1
TGTGCCACCAGTGATCCCCCTATGGAAGATACGCAGTATTTT CATSDPPMEDTQYF TRBJ2-3 many TRBV24-1 NA
TGTGCCAGTAGTCCGAGGATACAGAATTTCTATGGCTACACCTTC CASSPRIQNFYGYTF TRBJ1-2 NA TRBV19 NA
TGTGCCAGCACCTCAGGGCCGAGACAGGCGACCGGGGAGCTGTTTTTT CASTSGPRQATGELFF TRBJ2-2 few TRBV25-1 NA
TGTGCCAGCAGCCCGGGGCCAAACAATGAGCAGTTCTTC CASSPGPNNEQFF TRBJ2-1 many TRBV7-3 NA
TGTGCCAGCAGCACTTTTGTAGCGGGGGGGCCCACAGATACGCAGTATTTT CASSTFVAGGPTDTQYF TRBJ2-3 many TRBV4-2 TRBD2
TGCAGCGTTGAAGATCTCGCGACAGGGGGTAATGAAAAACTGTTTTTT CSVEDLATGGNEKLFF TRBJ1-4 NA TRBV29-1 TRBD1
TGTGCCTGTGCTCTACCCGACCGCGGGAGTTATAGCAATCAGCCCCAGCATTTT CACALPDRGSYSNQPQHF TRBJ1-5 NA TRBV9 NA
TGCGCCAGCAGCTTGGAACCGGGGGCAAACTATGGCTACACCTTC CASSLEPGANYGYTF TRBJ1-2 many TRBV5-1 NA
TGTGCCAGTATCCCTTCCCCGGGATACGCCTACAATGAGCAGTTCTTC CASIPSPGYAYNEQFF TRBJ2-1 NA TRBV19 NA
TGCAGTGCTAGACCAACGGGACTAGCGGGGGGGGGTACGCAGTATTTT CSARPTGLAGGGTQYF TRBJ2-3 many TRBV20-1 TRBD2
TGTGCCAGCAGTCTACGACGACCTGAAGCTTTCTTT CASSLRRPEAFF TRBJ1-1 NA TRBV12-3/TRBV12-4 NA
TGTGCCAGCAGCTTAGCGAGGACAGGGGTTGGAGATACGCAGTATTTT CASSLARTGVGDTQYF TRBJ2-3 many TRBV7-6 TRBD1
TGTGCCAGCAGCCAGCAACAGGGGGCTTTTGACTATGGCTACACCTTC CASSQQQGAFDYGYTF TRBJ1-2 many TRBV12-3/TRBV12-4 TRBD1
TGTGCCAGCAGCCCCGGGACAGGAGTCACTGAAGCTTTCTTT CASSPGTGVTEAFF TRBJ1-1 many TRBV7-9 TRBD1
TGTGCCAGTAGCGGGAGACTAGCGGTAAATTCGAACACCGGGGAGCTGTTTTTT CASSGRLAVNSNTGELFF TRBJ2-2 NA TRBV19 TRBD2
TGTGCCAGCAGCTTAGCGGAGTTGCCAAACTCCTACGAGCAGTACTTC CASSLAELPNSYEQYF TRBJ2-7 many TRBV7-8 NA
TGTGCCAGCAGTTGGGACGGAACTAGCAATCAGCCCCAGCATTTT CASSWDGTSNQPQHF TRBJ1-5 once TRBV6-2/TRBV6-3 NA
TGTGCCACCAGTGATTTTGGCCTCGACAGCAACAATGAGCAGTTCTTC CATSDFGLDSNNEQFF TRBJ2-1 few TRBV24-1 NA
TGTGCCAGCAGCTTCGACTCGGAGTATTCACCCCTCCACTTT CASSFDSEYSPLHF TRBJ1-6 many TRBV7-9 NA
TGTGCCAGTAGTGTGTCCCGGGACGGGCTAAACCAGCATTTT CASSVSRDGLNQHF TRBJ1-5 few TRBV19 NA
TGTGCCATCAGTGAGTCAACTAGCGGGAGTAGCACAGATACGCAGTATTTT CAISESTSGSSTDTQYF TRBJ2-3 few TRBV10-3 TRBD2
TGCGCCAGAAATTCCCCACAGGGCGTATCTAACTATGGCTACACCTTC CARNSPQGVSNYGYTF TRBJ1-2 NA TRBV5-1 NA
TGTGCCAGCAGCCTCGGGACAGACCTCAATGAGCAGTTCTTC CASSLGTDLNEQFF TRBJ2-1 many TRBV7-6 TRBD1
TGTGCCAGCACCCCCCTAGCGGGGGGCCTAGATACGCAGTATTTT CASTPLAGGLDTQYF TRBJ2-3 many TRBV7-2 TRBD2
TGTGCCAGCAGTTTAGGGGACGTCCCTGAAGCTTTCTTT CASSLGDVPEAFF TRBJ1-1 NA TRBV12-3/TRBV12-4 NA
TGTGCCAGCGGTATAGCGGGGCTAGTCACAGATACGCAGTATTTT CASGIAGLVTDTQYF TRBJ2-3 many TRBV27 TRBD2
TGTGCCAGCAGCCGGGTAGTGAACTACGAGCAGTACTTC CASSRVVNYEQYF TRBJ2-7 many TRBV11-2 NA
TGTGCCAGCAGCCCGCCCGGTGACCGCCATGAGCAGTTCTTC CASSPPGDRHEQFF TRBJ2-1 many TRBV7-3 NA
TGTGCCAGCAGCCGCGGACAGGGGGGGAACTACGAGCAGTACTTC CASSRGQGGNYEQYF TRBJ2-7 NA TRBV4-2 TRBD1
TGTGCCACCATGGGACGCTCCTACGAGCAGTACTTC CATMGRSYEQYF TRBJ2-7 NA TRBV28 NA
TGTGCCAGCAGCCCCGGACGGCGTGGCGGGGAGCTGTTTTTT CASSPGRRGGELFF TRBJ2-2 NA TRBV9 NA
TGTGCCAGCTGGACAGGGAGGGACCAGCCCCAGCATTTT CASWTGRDQPQHF TRBJ1-5 few TRBV27 TRBD1
TGTGCCAGCAGTCTACCTACAGGGTTCACTGAAGCTTCCTTT CASSLPTGFTEASF TRBJ1-1 NA TRBV12-3/TRBV12-4 NA
TGTGCCAGCGATTCCTACAATGAGCAGTTCTTC CASDSYNEQFF TRBJ2-1 NA TRBV2 NA
TGTGCCAGCAAGCGACAGGGACCCCCCGGGGAGCTGTTTTTT CASKRQGPPGELFF TRBJ2-2 few TRBV2 TRBD1
TGCAGCGTTGCGGCCGACAGGGTCTATGGAAACACCATATATTTT CSVAADRVYGNTIYF TRBJ1-3 many TRBV29-1 TRBD1
TGCAGTGCCGCCTGGGGCGGGAGCGGCGAGACCCAGTACTTC CSAAWGGSGETQYF TRBJ2-5 NA TRBV20-1 TRBD2
TGTGCCAGCAGTCCTCCAGGGACTAGCGGCTACGAGCAGTACTTC CASSPPGTSGYEQYF TRBJ2-7 NA TRBV7-9 TRBD2